The 28 T cell receptor beta chains given below trace back to one sample, sequenced in a study of long-term antiretroviral therapy in people with HIV. At the survey level, the v3.0 immunoSEQ assay was run. Data came from immunoSEQ multiplex PCR; TCRdb stores just in-frame clones and leaves some out. The data show some 30,000 clones, about 87% seen once. The starting material was unsorted PBMCs, obtained 1.8 years after starting antiretroviral therapy. These receptors came from a woman aged 18-29 years with HIV.

The V call is TRBV27, the J call TRBJ2-3; 12 bases map to TRBD2. The germline CDR1 and CDR2 sequences are MNHEY and SMNVEV (reference sequence). The CDR3 is 15 amino acids. J gave up 3 bases and V 5 bases, and 3 bases lay outside the gene matches. This CDR3 is CASSRLAGVTDTQYF. The CDR3 bases are TGTGCCAGCAGTAGACTAGCGGGAGTAACAGATACGCAGTATTTT.

V gene TRBV6-1 combines with J gene TRBJ2-2, with D possibly matching TRBD2 (6 bases). The V gene's germline CDR1 is MNHNS and CDR2 SASEGT. Trimming stripped 7 bases from V and 1 base from J, with 13 bases between. The CDR3 spans 15 residues. CDR3 in amino acids: CASTKEGGNTGELFF. In DNA, the CDR3 is TGTGCCAGCACCAAAGAGGGAGGGAACACCGGGGAGCTGTTTTTT.

This sequence joins TRBV13 and TRBJ1-1; 9 bases map to TRBD1. V shed 2 bases and J 5 bases; nucleotides not matched to a gene: 6. The germline gives CDR1 PRHDT, CDR2 FYEKMQ (reference sequence). The CDR3 extends over 15 amino acids. As DNA, the CDR3 is TGTGCCAGCAGCTTATACGGACAGGGGAATACTGAAGCTTTCTTT. Its translation is CASSLYGQGNTEAFF.

This clone turned up a few times. The chain couples TRBV7-9 to TRBJ1-3; maybe TRBD1 (6 bases). The CDR3 extends over 15 amino acids. Germline V gene sequence: CDR1 SEHNR, CDR2 FQNEAQ (reference sequence). Trimming stripped 4 bases from V and 3 bases from J, with 13 bases between. CDR3 sequence: CASSSDRQFGNTIYF. The CDR3 DNA sequence: TGTGCCAGCAGCTCGGACAGACAATTTGGAAACACCATATATTTT.

The V gene is TRBV18, the J gene TRBJ2-1; D gene uncertain. The CDR3 length is 12 residues. V was shortened by 4 bases and J by 6 bases, with 7 bases between the two germline ends. CDR1 KGHSH and CDR2 LQKENI come from the germline V gene. This chain's CDR3 is CASSRSGNEQFF. The CDR3 coding sequence is TGTGCCAGCTCACGTAGTGGCAATGAGCAGTTCTTC.

The CDR3 coding sequence is TGTGCCAGCAGCTCTGAACAGGCCCCGAACACTGAAGCTTTCTTT. This gives the protein CASSSEQAPNTEAFF. V and J are TRBV7-9 and TRBJ1-1; D is perhaps TRBD1 (5 bases). CDR1 is SEHNR, CDR2 FQNEAQ, per germline (reference sequence). The length of the CDR3 is 15 residues. The germline V and J ends were trimmed by 4 bases and 1 base, with 13 bases remaining between them.

The chain combines TRBV19 with TRBJ1-4, with D maybe TRBD1 (5 bases). This CDR3 has 15 amino acids. Trimming pared 3 bases from V and 7 bases from J, leaving 15 bases between. Germline V gives CDR1 LNHDA, CDR2 SQIVND (reference sequence). The CDR3 DNA follows: TGTGCCAGTAGTATGTGGGGCGGAACGGCTGAAAAACTGTTTTTT. Translated: CASSMWGGTAEKLFF.

CDR3 region: CASSVSKKNTEAFF. The CDR3 region has the DNA TGTGCCAGCAGTGTCTCGAAGAAGAACACTGAAGCTTTCTTT. The rearrangement links TRBV25-1 to TRBJ1-1; D is undetermined. CDR3 length: 14 residues. Germline V gene sequence: CDR1 MGHDK, CDR2 SYGVNS. Trimming stripped 4 bases from V and 1 base from J, with 10 bases between.

This rearrangement joins TRBV27 to TRBJ2-6, with 11 bases matching TRBD1. The junction had 10 bases not matched to a gene; V was cut back by 5 bases and J by 4 bases. Germline lookup yields CDR1 MNHEY and CDR2 SMNVEV (reference sequence). The length of the CDR3 is 18 residues. This CDR3 reads CASSAIGQGATGANVLTF. The CDR3 nucleotides are TGTGCCAGCAGTGCCATCGGACAGGGGGCAACAGGGGCCAACGTCCTGACTTTC.

V usage is TRBV5-1 and J usage is TRBJ2-2, with 13 bases fitting TRBD2. Germline V CDR1 and CDR2: SGHRS, YFSETQ. V trimming: 3 bases; J trimming: 6 bases; junction bases outside the gene matches: 11. The CDR3 loop spans 18 amino acids. CDR3 loop: CASSSRTSGSPGAGELFF. As DNA, the CDR3 is TGCGCCAGCAGCTCGCGGACTAGCGGGAGTCCCGGGGCCGGGGAGCTGTTTTTT.

V and J are TRBV7-9 and TRBJ2-1; 11 bases align to TRBD2. J was trimmed by 7 bases and V by 8 bases; bases with no gene match: 7. Germline V CDR1 and CDR2: SEHNR, FQNEAQ (reference sequence). The CDR3 spans 14 residues. CDR3 protein: CASAGASGRNEQFF. CDR3 DNA: TGTGCCAGCGCCGGGGCTAGCGGGAGGAATGAGCAGTTCTTC.

The CDR3 protein is CASSVATQETQYF. The DNA for the CDR3 is TGTGCCAGCAGTGTTGCGACCCAAGAGACCCAGTACTTC. The gene calls are TRBV2 and TRBJ2-5; unclear D gene. The germline CDR1 and CDR2 sequences are SNHLY and FYNNEI. Trimming removed 4 bases from V and 1 base from J, with 7 bases in between. The CDR3 loop spans 13 amino acids.

This clone has just a few counts. The rearrangement links TRBV10-1 to TRBJ2-2; TRBD2 aligns across 7 bases. The CDR3 runs to 15 residues. CDR1 and CDR2 from the germline V gene are WNHNN and SYGVQD (reference sequence). Trimming at V came to 3 bases and at J to 7 bases, leaving 8 bases not matched to a gene. The CDR3 here is CASSDASGDVGELFF. The CDR3 DNA sequence: TGCGCCAGCAGTGATGCTAGCGGTGACGTCGGGGAGCTGTTTTTT.

The rearrangement links TRBV19 to TRBJ2-1; 9 bases line up with TRBD1. J was trimmed by 9 bases and V by 5 bases; bases with no gene match: 14. CDR1 and CDR2 (germline): LNHDA, SQIVND (reference sequence). The CDR3 consists of 16 residues. The CDR3 bases are TGTGCCAGTAGTTCCCCTACAGGGGGCCGGGTGGGTGAGCAGTTCTTC. As protein: CASSSPTGGRVGEQFF.

This clone occurred once. V usage is TRBV6-6 and J usage is TRBJ2-7, with a tentative D call TRBD1 (5 bases). V was pared by 2 bases and J by 6 bases, with 14 bases between. This CDR3 has 14 amino acids. Per germline, CDR1 MNHNY and CDR2 SVGAGI (reference sequence). CDR3 residues: CASSYTDMPLEQYF. The CDR3 DNA sequence: TGTGCCAGCAGTTACACGGACATGCCCCTCGAGCAGTACTTC.

V is TRBV4-1 and J is TRBJ2-2; weak D call: TRBD2 (6 bases). Germline CDR1 is MGHRA and CDR2 is YSYEKL. This CDR3 region has 14 residues. The germline V and J ends were trimmed by 1 base and 6 bases, with 9 bases remaining between them. DNA for the CDR3: TGCGCCAGCAGCCAAGTAAGGGAGGCCGGGGAGCTGTTTTTT. Translation gives CASSQVREAGELFF.

The rearrangement links TRBV28 to TRBJ2-7; D uncertain. V was cut by 2 bases and J by 4 bases, with 6 bases left in between. Germline CDR1 reads MDHEN; CDR2 reads SYDVKM. The CDR3 has 12 residues. CDR3 DNA: TGTGCCAGCAGTTTAAACGGATACGAGCAGTACTTC. It yields the protein CASSLNGYEQYF.

V and J are TRBV7-2 and TRBJ2-3; D unresolved. This CDR3 comprises 13 residues. The V end was cut by 5 bases, the J end by 5 bases, with 11 bases between. Germline loops: CDR1 SGHTA, CDR2 FQGNSA. The CDR3 region is CASSLGQKDTQYF. CDR3 sequence (DNA): TGTGCCAGCAGCCTAGGCCAGAAAGATACGCAGTATTTT.

This chain links TRBV9 with TRBJ2-1, with 7 bases matching TRBD1. J was trimmed by 1 base and V by 0 bases; bases with no gene match: 4. CDR3 size: 16 residues. Germline V gives CDR1 SGDLS, CDR2 YYNGEE. The CDR3 nucleotides read TGTGCCAGCAGCGTAGCGGCAGGGGGATCCTACAATGAGCAGTTCTTC. This encodes CASSVAAGGSYNEQFF. Drawing the rest from reference TRBV9 and TRBJ2-1, the complete variable domain is DSGVTQTPKHLITATGQRVTLRCSPRSGDLSVYWYQQSLDQGLQFLIQYYNGEERAKGNILERFSAQQFPDLHSELNLSSLELGDSALYFCASSVAAGGSYNEQFFGPGTRLTVL.

This clone is a singleton in its sample. V is TRBV5-8 and J is TRBJ2-2, with a weak D call TRBD1 (6 bases). V was clipped by 7 bases and J by 4 bases, with 14 bases between them. This CDR3 has 14 residues. Germline values: CDR1 SGHTS, CDR2 YDEGEE. The CDR3, as DNA: TGTGCCAGCCAGGGGACGAGTCCCACCGGGGAGCTGTTTTTT. Encoded protein: CASQGTSPTGELFF.

The chain recombines TRBV4-3 with TRBJ2-1; perhaps TRBD2 as D (5 bases). V lost 1 base, J lost 4 bases, and 14 bases lay in between. The CDR3 has 16 residues. From germline, CDR1 is LGHNA and CDR2 YSLEER. CDR3 DNA sequence: TGCGCCAGCAGCCAAGGAGACGGGATGGGTTACAATGAGCAGTTCTTC. Translating it yields CASSQGDGMGYNEQFF.

This chain joins TRBV15 and TRBJ2-1; D is tentatively TRBD1 or TRBD2 (5 bases each). The CDR3 length is 15 residues. Per germline, CDR1 LNHNV and CDR2 YYDKDF (reference sequence). V shed 0 bases and J shed 6 bases, with 12 bases lying between them. This CDR3 is CATSRDWGGFNEQFF. CDR3 nucleotide sequence: TGTGCCACCAGCAGAGACTGGGGCGGGTTCAATGAGCAGTTCTTC.

CDR3 bases: TGTGCCAGTAGTAACCCGCGGACAGGAGCCAATCTTCAGCCCCAGCATTTT. Translating gives CASSNPRTGANLQPQHF. J is TRBJ1-5 and V is TRBV19, with 7 bases that match TRBD1. Germline CDR1 reads LNHDA; CDR2 reads SQIVND (reference sequence). Trimming removed 4 bases from V and 6 bases from J; junction bases left unmatched: 15. This CDR3 comprises 17 residues.

V and J are TRBV28 and TRBJ1-1; 7 nucleotides line up with TRBD1. This CDR3 is 13 amino acids long. In germline, CDR1 is MDHEN, CDR2 SYDVKM. The trim removed 4 bases at V and 5 bases at J, leaving 4 bases unmatched. The CDR3 nucleotides read TGTGCCAGCAGTTCGACAGGGATTACTGAAGCTTTCTTT. This gives the protein CASSSTGITEAFF.

The chain joins TRBV7-3 to TRBJ2-2; D ambiguous. Germline loops: CDR1 SGHTA, CDR2 FQGTGA. V lost 2 bases, J lost 5 bases, and 15 bases lay in between. The CDR3 runs to 16 residues. In DNA form, the CDR3 reads TGTGCCAGCAGCTTACTGGGCAGGAGTGGTACCGGGGAGCTGTTTTTT. Amino acid sequence: CASSLLGRSGTGELFF. Complete variable domain (other parts from reference TRBV7-3 and TRBJ2-2): GAGVSQTPSNKVTEKGKYVELRCDPISGHTALYWYRQSLGQGPEFLIYFQGTGAADDSGLPNDRFFAVRPEGSVSTLKIQRTERGDSAVYLCASSLLGRSGTGELFFGEGSRLTVL.

This clone was observed a single time. The J gene is TRBJ2-1, the V gene TRBV7-2, with 7 positions matching TRBD1. CDR1 SGHTA and CDR2 FQGNSA come from the germline V gene. J was trimmed by 6 bases and V by 4 bases; bases with no gene match: 12. This CDR3 spans 16 amino acids. Here the CDR3 reads CASSSSRTGAFNEQFF. DNA for the CDR3: TGTGCCAGCAGCTCCTCCCGCACAGGGGCCTTCAATGAGCAGTTCTTC.

This sequence joins TRBV5-1 and TRBJ1-1, with TRBD1 matching over 8 bases. Germline V gene sequence: CDR1 SGHRS, CDR2 YFSETQ. The CDR3 consists of 15 residues. The V gene end was trimmed by 4 bases and the J gene end by 3 bases; junction bases not matched to a gene: 8. CDR3 in DNA: TGCGCCAGCAGCCTGACAGGGGTGAGGGACACTGAAGCTTTCTTT. Protein: CASSLTGVRDTEAFF.

CDR3 nucleotides: TGTGCCACCTCAGGGCTCCCATCCTACGAGCAGTACTTC. It is translated as CATSGLPSYEQYF. The chain employs TRBV19 and TRBJ2-7, with D perhaps TRBD1 (5 bases). V was cut by 10 bases and J by 1 base, with 14 bases left in between. The CDR3 runs to 13 residues. Germline values: CDR1 LNHDA, CDR2 SQIVND (reference sequence).